The 22 T cell receptor beta chains reported below all come from one sample, sequenced in a study of tumor-infiltrating lymphocytes in primary liver carcinoma. Bulk tissue was left unsorted, and RNA and DNA were co-extracted from around 18-30 mg of it. Synthesis of TCR beta cDNA was carried out from approximately 470 ng total RNA with a constant-region primer. Libraries of TCR beta came from three nested multiplex PCR rounds with slightly modified ARM-PCR. PCR rounds one and two used TRBV1-TRBV30 forward primers with a C-beta reverse primer for around 11 cycles each. In TCRdb, the multiplex PCR reads were re-called with MiXCR into one record per CDR3 protein. The table lists 95,000 to 100,000 distinct CDR3 sequences, around two thirds of them singletons. Source material: liver tumor tissue from sampling region 2. The subset: tumor region T2, inferior pole. These receptors all stem from a woman in her sixties or seventies with primary liver carcinoma and hepatitis B virus infection.

Concerning this clonotype: One junction end does not reproduce the germline sequence, and a read error may be involved. The CDR3 sequence is CASSSRTAGTNVPTF. CDR3 coding DNA: TGTGCCAGCAGTTCTCGGACGGCTGGGACCAACGTCCCGACTTTC. V gene TRBV6-5 combines with J gene TRBJ2-6; tentatively, D is TRBD1 or TRBD2 (5 bases each). Germline lookup yields CDR1 MNHEY and CDR2 SVGAGI. CDR3 length equals 15 residues.

This clonotype showed up just once. It may be a read error: a sequence one base away is much more abundant. V usage is TRBV5-1 and J usage is TRBJ2-3, with D possibly TRBD2 on 6 matching bases. Trimming cost V 3 bases and J 5 bases, with 13 bases left between them. The germline V gene encodes CDR1 SGHRS and CDR2 YFSETQ. The CDR3 spans 14 residues. The CDR3 loop reads CASSYGGLEDTQYF. The CDR3 region has the DNA TGCGCCAGCAGCTATGGAGGGCTTGAAGATACGCAGTATTTT.

Only one count was recorded for this clonotype. The chain joins TRBV11-2 to TRBJ2-2, with 11 nucleotides matching TRBD1. The CDR3 loop spans 15 amino acids. Germline V CDR1 and CDR2: SGHAT, FQNNGV. The DNA of the CDR3 is TGTATCAGCAGCCTGAGGACAGGGGGCACTGGGGAGCTGTTTTTT. Translating gives CISSLRTGGTGELFF.

This clonotype was seen only a few times. The chain couples TRBV20-1 to TRBJ2-1; no definite D call. CDR3 size: 16 residues. V was trimmed by 1 base and J by 7 bases, leaving 20 bases between them. Germline V gives CDR1 DFQATT, CDR2 SNEGSKA (reference sequence). The CDR3 is CSARAFEHSATNEQFF. For the CDR3, the DNA is TGCAGTGCTAGAGCCTTTGAACATTCAGCGACTAATGAGCAGTTCTTC.

The V gene is TRBV7-2, the J gene TRBJ1-2; 7 bases fit TRBD1. V trimming: 3 bases; J trimming: 7 bases; junction bases outside the gene matches: 11. The CDR3 has 15 residues. Germline V gives CDR1 SGHTA, CDR2 FQGNSA. CDR3 coding DNA: TGTGCCAGCAGCTTCGCCGGGACAGCCATTTCTGGCTACACCTTC. This translates into CASSFAGTAISGYTF.

Worth noting for this clonotype: Germline is not matched at one junction end, which may reflect a read error. The chain carries TRBV6-5 and TRBJ2-4; TRBD1 aligns across 7 bases. Germline CDR1 is MNHEY and CDR2 is SVGAGI. The CDR3 is made up of 16 amino acids. The CDR3 loop reads CTSSQNRDRVPNIQHF. The DNA of the CDR3 is TGTACCAGCAGCCAAAACCGGGACAGAGTCCCAAACATTCAGCACTTC.

Comment on this clonotype: One end of the junction does not line up with germline, which may come from a read error. This chain joins TRBV5-1 and TRBJ2-3; TRBD2 is a possible D gene (5 bases). The CDR3 length is 14 residues. Germline-derived CDR1 and CDR2 are SGHRS and YFSETQ. As DNA, the CDR3 is TGCGCCAGCAGCTTCGGAGGAGATGGAGATCCGCAGTATTTT. This sequence encodes CASSFGGDGDPQYF.

As for this clonotype: A read error may explain this, as a much larger clone is one base away. The rearrangement joins TRBV5-4 to TRBJ2-1; TRBD2 is a possible D gene (6 bases). The CDR3 is made up of 17 amino acids. The germline V and J ends were trimmed by 4 bases and 8 bases, with 25 bases remaining between them. The germline V gene encodes CDR1 SGHNT and CDR2 YYREEE (reference sequence). The CDR3 spells CASSTPTNGSLFDEQFF. CDR3 bases: TGTGCCAGCAGCACCCCCACTAACGGGAGTTTGTTTGATGAGCAGTTCTTC. Together with reference TRBV5-4 and TRBJ2-1, the CDR3 gives the full variable domain: ETGVTQSPTHLIKTRGQQVTLRCSSQSGHNTVSWYQQALGQGPQFIFQYYREEENGRGNFPPRFSGLQFPNYSSELNVNALELDDSALYLCASSTPTNGSLFDEQFFGPGTRLTVL.

This clonotype was observed at least ten times. CDR3 loop: CSARVQNSGSAEQFF. The CDR3 nucleotides read TGCAGTGCTAGAGTACAGAATAGCGGGAGCGCGGAGCAGTTCTTC. The chain links TRBV20-1 to TRBJ2-1, with 9 positions matching TRBD2. Unmatched junction bases numbered 11, after V lost 1 base and J lost 10 bases. CDR3 length equals 15 residues. Looked up from germline, CDR1 is DFQATT and CDR2 is SNEGSKA (reference sequence).

CDR3 protein: CASSTRVAAANVLTF. In DNA form, the CDR3 reads TGTGCCAGCAGTACCAGGGTAGCTGCGGCCAACGTCCTGACTTTC. The rearrangement links TRBV12-3 or TRBV12-4 to TRBJ2-6, with D tentatively TRBD1 (5 bases). The CDR3 length is 15 residues. Trimming left V 5 bases short and J 6 bases short, with 14 bases between.

Remarks on this clonotype: In this CDR3 the conserved last residue, phenylalanine or tryptophan, is missing, so a read error is likely. Because the CDR3's place on the DNA is in doubt, the DNA is left out and the CDR3 is given as listed by TCRdb. V gene TRBV29-1 combines with J gene TRBJ2-2; the D call TRBD2 from the table was never checked on the DNA. CDR1 and CDR2 from the germline V gene are SQVTM and ANQGSEA. The CDR3 length equals 14 residues, ends included. CDR3 sequence: CSVEGTSRTGEWFY.

Of note for this clonotype: Just one base apart from a much larger clone, this may be a read error. V gene TRBV5-1 combines with J gene TRBJ2-2; 8 nucleotides align to TRBD1. The CDR3 consists of 17 residues. Germline V CDR1 and CDR2: SGHRS, YFSETQ. CDR3 bases: TGCGCCAGCAGCTGGACAGGGAACGTTGATAGCGCCGGGGAGCTGTCTTTT. Protein sequence: CASSWTGNVDSAGELSF. Drawing the rest from reference TRBV5-1 and TRBJ2-2, the complete variable domain is KAGVTQTPRYLIKTRGQQVTLSCSPISGHRSVSWYQQTPGQGLQFLFEYFSETQRNKGNFPGRFSGRQFSNSRSEMNVSTLELGDSALYLCASSWTGNVDSAGELSFGEGSRLTVL.

Of note for this clonotype: Compared with germline, one end of the junction differs, possibly owing to a read error. J is TRBJ2-3 and V is TRBV12-3 or TRBV12-4; D unresolved. The CDR3 sequence is 11 residues long. The CDR3 DNA reads as TGTGCCAGCACGACCCTAGATACGCGGTATTTT. Its translation is CASTTLDTRYF.

This clonotype appeared many times. The rearrangement uses TRBV4-1 and TRBJ2-4, with D unresolved. V was clipped by 0 bases and J by 5 bases, with 5 bases between them. The CDR3 contains 13 residues. The germline V gene encodes CDR1 MGHRA and CDR2 YSYEKL. CDR3 DNA: TGCGCCAGCAGCCAAGATGCCCAAAACATTCAGTACTTC. Encoded protein: CASSQDAQNIQYF.

Remarks on this clonotype: Since the CDR3 does not end with the conserved phenylalanine or tryptophan, this likely comes from a read error. The chain employs TRBV11-2 and TRBJ2-3; D may be TRBD2 (6 bases). Germline-derived CDR1 and CDR2 are SGHAT and FQNNGV. Trimming removed 9 bases at V and 3 bases at J, with 19 bases between. This CDR3 comprises 15 residues. CDR3 protein: CASRLEVGGTDTQYS. The CDR3 DNA reads as TGTGCCAGTAGACTAGAGGTGGGAGGTACAGATACGCAGTATTCT.

The chain links TRBV25-1 to TRBJ2-4; TRBD2 matches at 15 bases. The germline V gene encodes CDR1 MGHDK and CDR2 SYGVNS. Losses at the gene ends were 6 bases for V and 2 bases for J; bases not matched to a gene: 5. The CDR3 runs to 17 residues. The CDR3 loop is CASSGGLAGGPKNIQYF. The DNA of the CDR3 is TGTGCCAGCAGCGGGGGACTAGCGGGAGGCCCCAAAAACATTCAGTACTTC.

This clonotype has ten or more counts. The V call is TRBV12-3 or TRBV12-4, the J call TRBJ1-2; possibly TRBD1 for D (6 bases). Trimming took off 3 bases at V and 6 bases at J, with 14 bases between the two ends. The CDR3 consists of 14 residues. CDR3 in amino acids: CASSFAGRGDGYTF. In DNA, the CDR3 is TGTGCCAGCAGTTTTGCGGGCAGGGGAGATGGCTACACCTTC.

This chain uses TRBV11-2 with TRBJ2-3; TRBD2 matches 7 bases. From germline, CDR1 is SGHAT and CDR2 FQNNGV. The CDR3 extends over 15 amino acids. J gave up 1 base and V 5 bases, and 6 bases lay outside the gene matches. The CDR3 DNA is TGTGCCAGCAGCCTGCGGGAGCATCGCACAGATACGCAGTATTTT. It is translated as CASSLREHRTDTQYF.

Notes on this clonotype: The missing conserved phenylalanine or tryptophan at the end of this CDR3 makes a read error likely. V gene TRBV11-2 combines with J gene TRBJ1-6, with D hard to call. Trimming shortened V by 0 bases and J by 10 bases, and 13 bases separated the two germline ends. CDR3 length equals 15 residues. The germline gives CDR1 SGHAT, CDR2 FQNNGV. The CDR3 DNA sequence: TGTGCCAGCAGCTTAGAAGTGGTAGCCATCTCACCCCTCCACCTT. Translation gives CASSLEVVAISPLHL.

A remark on this clonotype: Mismatch with germline at one junction end may stem from a read error. The V call is TRBV6-1, the J call TRBJ2-2; D might be TRBD2 (5 bases). CDR3 size: 15 residues. CDR1 and CDR2 (germline): MNHNS, SASEGT. CDR3 sequence: CASSAGFRGTGELYF. In nucleotides, the CDR3 is TGTGCCAGTAGTGCCGGTTTTAGAGGCACCGGGGAGCTGTATTTT.

This clonotype was seen a handful of times. The conserved closing phenylalanine or tryptophan is absent in this CDR3, likely reflecting a read error. The chain combines TRBV4-2 with TRBJ2-7, with 8 bases aligning to TRBD2. J gave up 5 bases and V 4 bases, and 25 bases lay outside the gene matches. Germline CDR1 reads LGHNA; CDR2 reads YNFKEQ. CDR3 length: 20 residues. In DNA form, the CDR3 reads TGTGCCAGCAGCCCCTCGGTCGGCGGGAGGAAACCTGCTTCCCTCCACGAGCAGTACCTC. It yields the protein CASSPSVGGRKPASLHEQYL.

Note on this clonotype: Being one base from a much bigger clone, this may be a read error. A read error is likely, as this CDR3 ends without the conserved phenylalanine or tryptophan. This chain uses TRBV28 with TRBJ1-4, with D possibly TRBD1 on 5 matching bases. The germline V and J ends were trimmed by 8 bases and 8 bases, with 12 bases remaining between them. Germline V gene lookup returns CDR1 MDHEN and CDR2 SYDVKM. This CDR3 spans 12 amino acids. The CDR3 coding sequence is TGTGCCAGCCGGGACTTTCTCGAAAAACTGTTTTTA. It translates to CASRDFLEKLFL.